What follows are 2 T cell receptor beta chains derived from one specimen sequenced in a study of blood T cells in healthy people across ages. A sample-barcoded 5' primer and a J-beta primer mix were used in a second PCR of about 7 to 12 cycles. TCRdb re-called the 5' RACE reads through MiXCR, storing one row per CDR3 protein. The sample has about 1.5 million distinct CDR3 sequences, 35% to 45% seen once. Material for sequencing was blood. The receptors come from a woman aged 18-29 years in good health.

In regard to this clonotype: In this CDR3 the conserved last residue, phenylalanine or tryptophan, is missing, so a read error is likely. The rearrangement joins TRBV19 to TRBJ2-5; 8 bases align to TRBD1. This CDR3 region has 15 residues. Germline CDR1 reads LNHDA; CDR2 reads SQIVND (reference sequence). Trimming at V came to 3 bases and at J to 5 bases, leaving 8 bases not matched to a gene. The CDR3 sequence: CASSILGQGAETQYL. The CDR3 DNA reads TGTGCCAGTAGTATTCTTGGCCAGGGGGCTGAGACCCAGTACTTA.

Written as DNA, the CDR3 is TGTGCCAGCAGTTACGCTGGGCCAGATGAGCAGTTCTTC. It yields the protein CASSYAGPDEQFF. V gene TRBV6-2 or TRBV6-3 combines with J gene TRBJ2-1; D unresolved. Between the trimmed V and J ends, which lost 2 bases and 8 bases, there was a span of 10 bases. The CDR3 contains 13 residues. CDR1 is MNHEY and CDR2 is SVGEGT in the germline V gene.